The clone carrying this T cell receptor beta chain was detected a few times. V was clipped by 4 bases and J by 2 bases; unmatched bases: 5. Per the germline V gene, CDR1 is LNHDA and CDR2 is SQIVND (reference sequence). There are 15 residues in the CDR3. This specimen belongs to a study of early T cells in non-severe SARS-CoV-2 infection. In TCRdb, the 5' RACE reads were re-called with MiXCR into one record per CDR3 protein. Of roughly 30,000 distinct CDR3 sequences in the sample, approximately 4.3% are singletons; the top ten hold roughly 12%. The sample comprised whole blood. The rearrangement joins TRBV19 to TRBJ2-7; 10 nucleotides match TRBD2. The TCR was taken from an adult who was a healthcare worker with PCR-confirmed SARS-CoV-2 infection or an uninfected control (not recorded which). The DNA of the CDR3 is TGTGCCAGTAGTACTAGCGGGAGCAGCGCCTACGAGCAGTACTTC. This translates into CASSTSGSSAYEQYF.